This TCR beta chain was identified during a study of blood T cell repertoires in COVID-19. Study information: The cDNA or gDNA used as material had been derived from T cells, B-cell-depleted T cells, or PBMCs.

The method was immunoSEQ multiplex PCR; TCRdb's version includes in-frame clones alone and lacks a portion of them. The repertoire holds roughly 500,000 clones, with roughly 90% as singletons. The sample consisted of PBMCs or T cells enriched from blood (not recorded which). The sequence came from a woman aged 35 to 49 who had recovered from COVID-19.

The CDR3 loop is CASGSYPGGGYTF. The DNA of the CDR3 is TGTGCCAGCGGCAGTTACCCCGGGGGGGGCTACACCTTC. The chain couples TRBV12-3 or TRBV12-4 to TRBJ1-2, with D tentatively TRBD1 (5 bases). This CDR3 comprises 13 residues. The V end lost 8 bases, the J end lost 8 bases, and 18 bases lay between the germline ends.